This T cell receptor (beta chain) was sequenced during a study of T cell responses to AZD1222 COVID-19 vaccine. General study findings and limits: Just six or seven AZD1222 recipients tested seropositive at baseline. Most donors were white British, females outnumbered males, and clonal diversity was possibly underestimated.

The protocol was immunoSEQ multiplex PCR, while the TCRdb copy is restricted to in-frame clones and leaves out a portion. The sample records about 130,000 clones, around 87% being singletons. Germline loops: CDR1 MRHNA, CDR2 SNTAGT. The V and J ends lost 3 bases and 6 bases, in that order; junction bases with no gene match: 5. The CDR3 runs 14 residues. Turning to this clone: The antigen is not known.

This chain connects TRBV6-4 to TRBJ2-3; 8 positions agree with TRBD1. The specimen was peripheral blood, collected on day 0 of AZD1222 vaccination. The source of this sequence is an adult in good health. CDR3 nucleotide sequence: TGTGCCAGCAGTGAGTCAGGGGGCAGCGATACGCAGTATTTT. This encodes CASSESGGSDTQYF.